This T cell receptor (beta chain) was found in a study of blood T cell repertoires in COVID-19. In the study overall: The study drew acute and convalescent COVID-19 samples from the United States, Italy and Spain. PBMCs, B-cell-depleted T cells, or T cells provided the cDNA or gDNA that made up the material.

Trimming cost V 9 bases and J 7 bases, with 18 bases left between them. Germline V gives CDR1 LNHDA, CDR2 SQIVND (reference sequence). The CDR3 length is 13 residues. In the source study's methods: Cell counts per sample came from amplifying reference gene primers. TCRdb keeps only in-frame clones here, not all; method: immunoSEQ multiplex PCR. V and J calls and clone size are those listed in that table; D and trimming were worked out from the DNA. This table holds over 150,000 clones, 88% found once. The origin of this receptor is a man between 50 and 59 years old who had recovered from COVID-19. The gene calls are TRBV19 and TRBJ1-1; D perhaps matches TRBD1 (6 bases). Sequencing was carried out using peripheral blood. Here the CDR3 reads CARGHLLGVEAFF. CDR3 bases: TGTGCCAGGGGACATCTTCTCGGGGTTGAAGCTTTCTTT.